This T cell receptor (beta chain) originates from a study of STAT5B mutations in CD4+ large granular lymphocyte leukemia (dated by TCRdb to between 2021 and 2024). With regard to the full study: When cryopreserved patient cells were available, CD8+ cells were removed first, and anti-CD4 microbeads were then used for selection. The study compared the TCRbeta repertoires of patients with CD4+ T-cell large granular lymphocyte leukemia against those of healthy blood donors. Flow cytometry on FACSCanto II or FACSVerse showed that the purified fractions were more than 95% pure among lymphocytes.

Hematology units in Padova (Italy), Helsinki (Finland) and Shinshu (Japan) recruited the CD4+ T-LGLL patients. Depending on what sample material was available, patient samples were either unselected PBMC or bead-purified CD4+, CD4+CD8+, CD57+ or CD56+ fractions. Deep amplicon sequencing of the same DNA produced somatic STAT5B mutation profiles, and these profiles were combined with the patient TCRbeta data. All TCR-sequenced material derived from peripheral blood: patient blood samples and healthy donor buffy coats. Ficoll-Hypaque gradient centrifugation was used to isolate peripheral blood mononuclear cells. The Gentra Puregene Cell and Tissue kit was used to extract genomic DNA, and a Qubit 2.0 fluorometer was used to measure the amount of genomic DNA. In the germline V gene (reference sequence), CDR1 corresponds to SEHNR and CDR2 to FQNEAQ. V lost 8 bases and J lost 1 base; the stretch between them is 10 bases long. The CDR3 measures 13 amino acids from cysteine to phenylalanine. The entry retains the CDR3 DNA only, 39 bases that are in frame from base 1.

Overall study results and their limits: CD4-sorted patient repertoires appeared more clonal than healthy CD4+ repertoires, and this difference persisted after removing the putative leukemic clones. TRBV06-family usage was enriched among the top patient clones (8/27) compared with healthy controls (2/35). Main leukemic clonotypes were private to each patient, although under 30% appeared at low frequency in other patients' non-leukemic repertoires. Patient cell sources varied, and just 5 to 7 CD4-sorted patient samples were included in the clonality comparison against healthy controls. The data were not HLA-matched, and the relatively small sample size could explain the higher clonality seen in CD4+ compared with CD8+ T-LGLL.

The immunoSEQ assay at survey resolution was applied to genomic DNA for sequencing of TCRbeta rearrangements. Processing in the source paper ran as follows. Clonotypes representing more than 5% of the repertoire were considered putative leukemic clones, and around 57 such clones were identified across approximately 29 patients. In the TCR sequencing data, the lowest productive clonotype frequency that could be detected was 2.59 x 10-5. Only productive TCRbeta rearrangements, defined as complete and in-frame sequences, were included in the analyses. The clonality of each sample was calculated as Simpson clonality in the immunoSEQ Analyzer version 3.0. Clones were categorized by frequency as very rare, small, medium, large (1-20%) or hyperexpanded (>20%). Generation probabilities were estimated with OLGA 1.2.3, V-gene circos plots were made with VDJtools, specificities were searched in VDJdb, and CDR3 motifs were identified with GLIPH. Entries here come from immuneACCESS through TCRdb and include only in-frame sequences with V and J called. Some clones fail to appear in such tables; in the studies checked, an unresolved V gene covers under half of the shortfall, and the cause of the remainder is unknown. The V and J calls and clone size come from that table; D and trimming were worked out from the DNA. The sample contains some 7,700 clones, over 70% of them found a single time. Around 64% of the sample is in the top ten clones.

On this clone itself: What antigen it recognizes has not been identified. No much larger clone exists at a distance of one base, and base qualities are not known.

Sample: PBMCs. The clonotype was recovered from a woman in her fifties or sixties with CD4+ T-cell large granular lymphocyte leukemia. The sequence joins TRBV7-9 to TRBJ2-3, with the identity of the D gene unclear. The encoded CDR3 is CASLAMGTDTQYF. The nucleotides are TGTGCCAGCCTGGCTATGGGCACAGATACGCAGTATTTT.